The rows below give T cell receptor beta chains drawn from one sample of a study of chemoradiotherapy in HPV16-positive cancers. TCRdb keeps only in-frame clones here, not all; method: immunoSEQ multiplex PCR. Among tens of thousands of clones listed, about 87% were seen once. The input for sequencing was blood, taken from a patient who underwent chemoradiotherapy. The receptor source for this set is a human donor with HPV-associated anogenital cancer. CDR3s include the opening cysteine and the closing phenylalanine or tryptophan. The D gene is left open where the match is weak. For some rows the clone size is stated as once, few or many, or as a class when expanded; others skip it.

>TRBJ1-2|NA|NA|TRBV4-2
CASSQEGYGYTF
TGTGCCAGCAGCCAAGAAGGCTATGGCTACACCTTC
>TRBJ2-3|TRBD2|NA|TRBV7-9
CASSPGLSTDTQYF
TGTGCCAGCAGCCCGGGACTAAGCACAGATACGCAGTATTTT
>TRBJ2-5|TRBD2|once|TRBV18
CASAKTTSAGGQETQYF
TGTGCCAGCGCGAAAACAACCTCAGCGGGGGGTCAAGAGACCCAGTACTTC
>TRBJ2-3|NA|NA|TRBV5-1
CASSLALSTDTQYF
TGCGCCAGCAGCTTGGCACTAAGCACAGATACGCAGTATTTT
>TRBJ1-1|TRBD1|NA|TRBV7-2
CASSPTTTITGEGKAFF
TGTGCCAGCAGCCCGACAACAACAATTACAGGGGAGGGGAAAGCTTTCTTT
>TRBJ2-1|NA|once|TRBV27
CASSHTRGSAEQFF
TGTGCCAGCAGTCACACCAGGGGTTCGGCTGAGCAGTTCTTC
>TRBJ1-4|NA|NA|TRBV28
CASSSPRGDGRNEKLFF
TGTGCCAGCAGTTCTCCTCGGGGGGACGGACGGAATGAAAAACTGTTTTTT
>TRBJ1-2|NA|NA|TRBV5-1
CASSLRQDYGYTF
TGCGCCAGCAGCTTAAGACAGGACTATGGCTACACCTTC
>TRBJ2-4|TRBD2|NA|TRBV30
CAWISSGENIQYF
TGTGCCTGGATCTCTAGCGGGGAAAACATTCAGTACTTC
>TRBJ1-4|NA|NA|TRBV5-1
CASSLAGRGNEKLFF
TGCGCCAGCAGCTTGGCCGGGAGGGGTAATGAAAAACTGTTTTTT
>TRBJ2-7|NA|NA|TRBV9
CASSALHRDPYEQYF
TGTGCCAGCAGCGCACTACATCGGGACCCCTACGAGCAGTACTTC
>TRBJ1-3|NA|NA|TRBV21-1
CASSRSAWGRSGNTIYF
TGTGCCAGCAGCCGAAGCGCATGGGGTCGATCTGGAAACACCATATATTTT
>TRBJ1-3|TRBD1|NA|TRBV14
CASSRSGTANSGNTIYF
TGTGCCAGCAGCCGGTCCGGGACAGCAAACTCTGGAAACACCATATATTTT
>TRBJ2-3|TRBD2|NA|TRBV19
CASSPAGRHTDTQYF
TGTGCCAGTAGCCCAGCGGGGCGCCACACAGATACGCAGTATTTT
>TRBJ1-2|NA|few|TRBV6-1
CASSESSRVGGYTF
TGTGCCAGCAGTGAAAGTAGTAGGGTCGGTGGCTACACCTTC
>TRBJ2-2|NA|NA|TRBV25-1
CASNRVGGGGPGELFF
TGTGCCAGCAATCGAGTGGGTGGAGGAGGTCCGGGGGAGCTGTTTTTT
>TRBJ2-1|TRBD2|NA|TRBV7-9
CASSSYPGLAGGPNEQFF
TGTGCCAGCAGCTCATACCCGGGACTAGCGGGGGGGCCCAATGAGCAGTTCTTC
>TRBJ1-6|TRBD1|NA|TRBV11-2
CASSRGTGPTPLHF
TGTGCCAGCAGCCGAGGGACAGGGCCCACACCCCTCCACTTT
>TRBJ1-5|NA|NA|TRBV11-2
CASSPGGLWNQPQHF
TGTGCCAGCAGCCCCGGGGGTTTATGGAATCAGCCCCAGCATTTT
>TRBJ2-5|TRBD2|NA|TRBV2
CASILWETSGGAGETQYF
TGTGCCAGCATCCTATGGGAGACTAGCGGGGGGGCAGGAGAGACCCAGTACTTC
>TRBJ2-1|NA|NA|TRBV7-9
CASSDPGARQFF
TGTGCCAGCAGTGACCCCGGGGCGAGGCAGTTCTTC
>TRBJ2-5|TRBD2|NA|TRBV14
CASSPGSGLGPKTQYF
TGTGCCAGCAGCCCCGGAAGCGGACTAGGCCCGAAGACCCAGTACTTC
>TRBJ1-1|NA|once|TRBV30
CAWKSLNTEAFF
TGTGCCTGGAAATCCCTGAACACTGAAGCTTTCTTT
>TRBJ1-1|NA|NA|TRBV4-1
CASSQTWGEAFF
TGCGCCAGCAGCCAGACGTGGGGGGAAGCTTTCTTT
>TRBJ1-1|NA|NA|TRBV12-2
CASRLGPGRGTEAFF
TGTGCAAGTCGCTTAGGGCCAGGGAGGGGTACTGAAGCTTTCTTT
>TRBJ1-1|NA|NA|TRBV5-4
CASSLAHTDTEAFF
TGTGCCAGCAGCTTGGCCCATACAGACACTGAAGCTTTCTTT
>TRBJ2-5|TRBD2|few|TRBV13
CASSLSSGGAGRETQYF
TGTGCCAGCAGCTTGTCCAGCGGGGGGGCCGGGCGGGAGACCCAGTACTTC
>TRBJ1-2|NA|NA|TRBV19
CASSIAGYGYTF
TGTGCCAGTAGTATAGCAGGTTACGGCTACACCTTC
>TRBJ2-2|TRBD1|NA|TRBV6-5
CASSYSRTGLNGELFF
TGTGCCAGCAGTTACTCCCGGACAGGGCTTAACGGGGAGCTGTTTTTT
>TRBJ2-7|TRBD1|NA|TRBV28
CASSVPGQGDEQYF
TGTGCCAGCAGTGTACCGGGACAGGGCGACGAGCAGTACTTC
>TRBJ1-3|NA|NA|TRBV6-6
CATTPAGSGNTIYF
TGTGCCACCACGCCGGCAGGGTCCGGAAACACCATATATTTT
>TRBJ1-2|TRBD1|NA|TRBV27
CASRDRSNYGYTF
TGTGCCAGCCGGGACAGGTCTAACTATGGCTACACCTTC
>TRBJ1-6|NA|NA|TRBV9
CASSVDGSVDSPLHF
TGTGCCAGCAGCGTAGATGGTTCGGTGGATTCACCCCTCCACTTT
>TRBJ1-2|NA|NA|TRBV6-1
CATWGGVRGYTF
TGTGCCACTTGGGGGGGGGTTCGGGGCTACACCTTC
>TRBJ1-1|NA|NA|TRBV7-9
CASSLRGTEAFF
TGTGCCAGCAGCTTGAGGGGCACTGAAGCTTTCTTT
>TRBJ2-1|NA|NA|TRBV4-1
CASSPSPRDTNNEQFF
TGCGCCAGCAGCCCTAGCCCTCGGGACACCAACAATGAGCAGTTCTTC
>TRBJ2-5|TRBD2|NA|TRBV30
CAWSRGTKQETQYF
TGTGCCTGGAGTCGCGGGACTAAACAAGAGACCCAGTACTTC
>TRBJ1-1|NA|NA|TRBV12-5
CASAVTGNTEAFF
TGTGCTAGTGCTGTGACAGGGAACACTGAAGCTTTCTTT
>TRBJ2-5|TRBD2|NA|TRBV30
CAWRWGGGISETQYF
TGTGCCTGGAGGTGGGGCGGGGGGATATCGGAGACCCAGTACTTC
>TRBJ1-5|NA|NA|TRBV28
CASNVIGTQPQHF
TGTGCCAGCAACGTAATAGGTACTCAGCCCCAGCATTTT
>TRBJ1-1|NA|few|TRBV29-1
CSVTSERAFF
TGCAGCGTTACGTCTGAGCGGGCTTTCTTT
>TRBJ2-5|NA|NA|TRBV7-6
CASSFLSSETQYF
TGTGCCAGCAGCTTTCTGTCCTCGGAGACCCAGTACTTC
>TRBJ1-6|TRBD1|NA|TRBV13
CASSRKGQGGSPLHF
TGTGCCAGCAGCCGAAAAGGACAGGGAGGCTCACCCCTCCACTTT
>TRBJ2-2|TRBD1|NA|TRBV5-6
CAGLTGGTGELFF
TGTGCCGGCTTGACAGGGGGAACCGGGGAGCTGTTTTTT
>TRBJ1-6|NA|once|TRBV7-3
CASSPNSNSPLHF
TGTGCCAGCAGCCCAAACAGCAATTCACCCCTCCACTTT
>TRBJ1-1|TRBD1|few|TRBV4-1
CASSQPTGVRDTEAFF
TGCGCCAGCAGCCAACCGACAGGGGTTAGGGACACTGAAGCTTTCTTT
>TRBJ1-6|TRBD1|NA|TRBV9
CASSLWTGDANSPLHF
TGTGCCAGCAGCCTTTGGACAGGGGATGCAAATTCACCCCTCCACTTT
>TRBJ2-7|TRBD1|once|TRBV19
CASSIRKAGTEIYEQYF
TGTGCCAGTAGTATTCGGAAGGCCGGGACAGAAATTTACGAGCAGTACTTC
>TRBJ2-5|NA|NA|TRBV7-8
CASSPSGARGETQYF
TGTGCCAGCAGCCCATCCGGGGCCCGGGGGGAGACCCAGTACTTC
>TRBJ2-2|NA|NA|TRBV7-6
CASSPGLTNGELFF
TGTGCCAGCAGCCCCGGACTCACCAATGGGGAGCTGTTTTTT
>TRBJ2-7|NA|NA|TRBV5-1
CASSLEVGGGSYEQYF
TGCGCCAGCAGCTTGGAGGTGGGGGGCGGTTCCTACGAGCAGTACTTC
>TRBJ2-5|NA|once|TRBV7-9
CASSRASTQETQYF
TGTGCCAGCAGCCGCGCTAGCACCCAAGAGACCCAGTACTTC
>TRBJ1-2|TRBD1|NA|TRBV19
CASSPGQGYGYTF
TGTGCCAGTTCCCCTGGACAGGGGTATGGCTACACCTTC
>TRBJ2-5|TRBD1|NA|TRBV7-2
CASSFRDRGFNSQETQYF
TGTGCCAGCAGCTTTAGGGACAGGGGGTTTAATTCTCAAGAGACCCAGTACTTC
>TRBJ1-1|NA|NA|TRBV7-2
CASSTQANTEAFF
TGTGCCAGCAGCACACAGGCGAACACTGAAGCTTTCTTT